This T cell receptor (beta chain) was sequenced during a study of graft-versus-host responses after intestinal transplantation. Background on the study: All recipients were given anti-thymocyte globulin induction, and tacrolimus and steroids were then administered for around three years. General study results and limits: Some patients had graft-donor T cell macrochimerism, and their allografts showed high graft-versus-host to host-versus-graft clonal ratios. Peak circulating GvH clone levels were associated with early post-transplant HvG declines. Present in recipient marrow, GvH clones included some that appeared first in ileum or blood.

Here immunoSEQ multiplex PCR was the method, and the copy in TCRdb shows in-frame clones only, minus some. The sample lists about 18,000 clones, 65% to 90% occurring once. CDR1 is MNHNS and CDR2 is SASEGT in the germline V gene. This CDR3 comprises 13 residues. The junction had 4 bases not matched to a gene; V was cut back by 5 bases and J by 4 bases. This clone has only a few counts. The antigen remains undetermined. To release intraepithelial and lamina propria lymphocytes, the graft tissue was processed. The sequence was collected from a human patient who received an intestinal transplant, so some T cells may come from the graft donor. Source: ileum tissue, taken 17 days after transplant. This chain uses TRBV6-1 with TRBJ2-7; 8 nucleotides match TRBD1. This CDR3 reads CASSRTGTYEQYF. DNA of the CDR3: TGTGCCAGCAGTAGGACAGGGACATACGAGCAGTACTTC.